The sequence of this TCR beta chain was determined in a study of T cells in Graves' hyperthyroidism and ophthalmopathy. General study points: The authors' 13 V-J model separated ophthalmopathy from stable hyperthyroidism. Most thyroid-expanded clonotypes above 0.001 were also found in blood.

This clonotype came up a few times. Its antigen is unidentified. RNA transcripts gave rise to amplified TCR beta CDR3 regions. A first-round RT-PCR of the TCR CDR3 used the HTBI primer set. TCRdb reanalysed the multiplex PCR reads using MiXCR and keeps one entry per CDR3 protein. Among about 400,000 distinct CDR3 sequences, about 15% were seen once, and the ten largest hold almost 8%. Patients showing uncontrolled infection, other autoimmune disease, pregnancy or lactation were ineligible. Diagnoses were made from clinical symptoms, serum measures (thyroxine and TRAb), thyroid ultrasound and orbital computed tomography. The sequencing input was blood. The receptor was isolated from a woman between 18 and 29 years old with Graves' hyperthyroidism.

Here the CDR3 DNA reads TGTGCCAGTAGTTCCCAGGCGGTTCAAGCTTTCTTT. Its protein is CASSSQAVQAFF. This chain links TRBV19 with TRBJ1-1; D call uncertain. V was trimmed by 5 bases and J by 9 bases, leaving 13 bases between them. Germline assignment: CDR1 LNHDA and CDR2 SQIVND (reference sequence). The CDR3 is 12 amino acids.